A selection of T cell receptor beta chains follows, all from one sample in a study of cytomegalovirus exposure and HLA in healthy donors. Method: immunoSEQ multiplex PCR; TCRdb's copy keeps in-frame clones and lacks some. The sample contains under 300,000 clones, nearly 95% of which appear only once. The sequenced sample was PBMCs. These receptor sequences come from a girl aged 2 to 9 in good health and CMV-seronegative. CDR3s include the opening cysteine and the closing phenylalanine or tryptophan. The D gene is left open where the match is weak. Only some rows state a clone size, as once, few, many or a class for expanded clones.

size: -; V: TRBV30; J: TRBJ2-3; D: TRBD2; DNA: TGTGCCTGGAGTGTTGGGGTAGCGGGGTATTTT; CDR3: CAWSVGVAGYF
size: -; V: TRBV6-1; J: TRBJ1-2; D: -; DNA: TGTGCCAGCACAAAGAGTTCTCCTAACTATGGCTACACCTTC; CDR3: CASTKSSPNYGYTF
size: -; V: TRBV5-1; J: TRBJ2-2; D: -; DNA: TGCGCCAGCAGCTTTTCGGGGGACAACACCGGGGAGCTGTTTTTT; CDR3: CASSFSGDNTGELFF
size: -; V: TRBV2; J: TRBJ1-1; D: -; DNA: TGTGCCAGCAGCGCGACAGGGAACACTGAAGCTTTCTTT; CDR3: CASSATGNTEAFF
size: -; V: TRBV6-6; J: TRBJ1-1; D: -; DNA: TGTGCCAGCAGTCCTACGGGGAACACTGAAGCTTTCTTT; CDR3: CASSPTGNTEAFF
size: few; V: TRBV7-2; J: TRBJ2-4; D: TRBD2; DNA: TGTGCCAGCAGCTATCGACTAGCGGGGGGACACATTCAGTACTTC; CDR3: CASSYRLAGGHIQYF
size: -; V: TRBV7-2; J: TRBJ2-7; D: TRBD2; DNA: TGTGCCAGCAGCTTAGGGTGGGGGGGAGGTTACGAGCAGTACTTC; CDR3: CASSLGWGGGYEQYF
size: -; V: TRBV5-8; J: TRBJ1-5; D: -; DNA: TGTGCCAGCAGCTTGGATCCGGGACAAATTCTTTATAGCAATCAGCCCCAGCATTTT; CDR3: CASSLDPGQILYSNQPQHF
size: -; V: TRBV6-1; J: TRBJ2-7; D: TRBD1; DNA: TGTGCCAGCAGAATTCCGGGACAGGGTATTATGCAGTACTTC; CDR3: CASRIPGQGIMQYF
size: -; V: TRBV9; J: TRBJ1-1; D: TRBD1; DNA: TGTGCCAGCAGCCCCCTACCGGGACAGGGGCTGGATGAAGCTTTCTTT; CDR3: CASSPLPGQGLDEAFF
size: -; V: TRBV9; J: TRBJ1-2; D: -; DNA: TGTGCCAGCAGCGGACCCCCAGGGGCTTTACTGGAAGTTAACTATGGCTACACCTTC; CDR3: CASSGPPGALLEVNYGYTF
size: once; V: TRBV27; J: TRBJ2-7; D: -; DNA: TGTGCCAGCAGTTTATTAAACAGTCCGCGCGAGCAGTACTTC; CDR3: CASSLLNSPREQYF
size: -; V: TRBV19; J: TRBJ2-5; D: TRBD1; DNA: TGTGCCAGTAGTGCGTGGACAGGCCTACAAGAGACCCAGTACTTC; CDR3: CASSAWTGLQETQYF
size: -; V: TRBV4-1; J: TRBJ1-6; D: -; DNA: TGCGCCAGCAGCCAAGATCTAGTGAGGGGGGGAGGATTTTATTCACCCCTCCACTTT; CDR3: CASSQDLVRGGGFYSPLHF
size: few; V: TRBV29-1; J: TRBJ2-7; D: -; DNA: TGCAGCGTTGAGGGGACATTCCCCAGCGAGCAGTACTTC; CDR3: CSVEGTFPSEQYF
size: once; V: TRBV21-1; J: TRBJ1-6; D: -; DNA: TGTGCCAGCATCTCCGCGCAGGGACAGGACCATAATTCACCCCTCCACTTT; CDR3: CASISAQGQDHNSPLHF
size: -; V: TRBV7-2; J: TRBJ2-1; D: TRBD2; DNA: TGTGCCAGCATCCCGGGGGGGACCCATTACAATGAGCAGTTCTTC; CDR3: CASIPGGTHYNEQFF
size: -; V: TRBV7-2; J: TRBJ2-1; D: -; DNA: TGTGCCAGCAGCTTCAGCGATGAGCAGTTCTTC; CDR3: CASSFSDEQFF
size: -; V: TRBV7-8; J: TRBJ2-7; D: -; DNA: TGTGCCAGCAGCTTAACGTTCCCGAGCTCCTACGAGCAGTACTTC; CDR3: CASSLTFPSSYEQYF
size: few; V: TRBV12-5; J: TRBJ2-1; D: -; DNA: TGTGCTAGTGGTTTGGTACAAGGACTCTCTTTCAATGAGCAGTTCTTC; CDR3: CASGLVQGLSFNEQFF
size: -; V: TRBV7-9; J: TRBJ1-2; D: -; DNA: TGTTCCAGCAGCTCCGAGTTGAATGGCTACACCTTC; CDR3: CSSSSELNGYTF
size: -; V: TRBV5-5; J: TRBJ2-7; D: TRBD1; DNA: TGTGCCAGCAGCTTGGACAGGGGCCGAGGCGAGCAGTACTTC; CDR3: CASSLDRGRGEQYF
size: -; V: TRBV7-2; J: TRBJ2-1; D: TRBD1; DNA: TGTGCCAGCAGCCAGCGGGACAGGGGGCAGGATGAGCAGTTCTTC; CDR3: CASSQRDRGQDEQFF
size: -; V: TRBV6-5; J: TRBJ1-4; D: TRBD1; DNA: TGTGCCAGCAGACACACCGGGACAGGGAATGAAAAACTGTTTTTT; CDR3: CASRHTGTGNEKLFF
size: -; V: TRBV28; J: TRBJ1-6; D: TRBD1; DNA: TGTGCCAGCAGGACCCCGGGACAGGGTAACTCACCCCTCCACTTT; CDR3: CASRTPGQGNSPLHF
size: -; V: TRBV19; J: TRBJ2-2; D: -; DNA: TGTGCCAGTAGTGCCACAGGGGCGGGGACCGGGGAGCTGTTTTTT; CDR3: CASSATGAGTGELFF
size: -; V: TRBV28; J: TRBJ2-7; D: -; DNA: TGTGCCAGCAGTCTCCCGCGGAACTACGAGCAGTACTTC; CDR3: CASSLPRNYEQYF
size: -; V: TRBV7-2; J: TRBJ2-5; D: -; DNA: TGTGCCAGCAGCTCGAGGAATCAAGAGACCCAGTACTTC; CDR3: CASSSRNQETQYF
size: -; V: TRBV9; J: TRBJ1-5; D: -; DNA: TGTGCCAGCAGCGTAGGCAGCGATAGCAATCAGCCCCAGCATTTT; CDR3: CASSVGSDSNQPQHF